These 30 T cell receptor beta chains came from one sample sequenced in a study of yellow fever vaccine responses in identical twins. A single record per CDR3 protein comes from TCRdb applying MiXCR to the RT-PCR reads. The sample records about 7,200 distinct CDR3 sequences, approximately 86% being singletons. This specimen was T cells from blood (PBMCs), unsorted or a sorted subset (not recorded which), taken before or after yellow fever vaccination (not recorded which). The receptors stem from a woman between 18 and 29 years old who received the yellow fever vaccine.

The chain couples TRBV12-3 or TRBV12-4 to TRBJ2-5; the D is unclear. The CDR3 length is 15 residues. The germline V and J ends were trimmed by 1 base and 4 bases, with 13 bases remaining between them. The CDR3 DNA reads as TGTGCCAGCAGTTTAGTTGGACCCCAGGCAGAGACCCAGTACTTC. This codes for CASSLVGPQAETQYF.

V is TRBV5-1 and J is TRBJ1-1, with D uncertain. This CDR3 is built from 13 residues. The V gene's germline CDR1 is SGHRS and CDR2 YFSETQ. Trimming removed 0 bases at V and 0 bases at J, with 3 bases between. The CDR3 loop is CASSLEMNTEAFF. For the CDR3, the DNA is TGCGCCAGCAGCTTGGAAATGAACACTGAAGCTTTCTTT.

CDR3 bases: TGTGCCAGCAGCGTAGCTGACAGTTGGGACTACGAGCAGTACTTC. As protein: CASSVADSWDYEQYF. This chain uses TRBV9 with TRBJ2-7; a possible D gene is TRBD1 (5 bases). The CDR3 runs to 15 residues. V shed 0 bases and J shed 3 bases, with 13 bases lying between them. Germline V gene lookup returns CDR1 SGDLS and CDR2 YYNGEE. Looking up the rest from reference TRBV9 and TRBJ2-7 gives the full variable domain: DSGVTQTPKHLITATGQRVTLRCSPRSGDLSVYWYQQSLDQGLQFLIQYYNGEERAKGNILERFSAQQFPDLHSELNLSSLELGDSALYFCASSVADSWDYEQYFGPGTRLTVT.

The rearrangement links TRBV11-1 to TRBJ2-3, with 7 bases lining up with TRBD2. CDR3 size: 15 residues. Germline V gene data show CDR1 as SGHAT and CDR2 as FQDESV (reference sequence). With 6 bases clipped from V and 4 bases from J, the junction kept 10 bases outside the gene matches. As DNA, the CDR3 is TGTGCCAGCAGGCCTATCGCGGGAGACCCAGATACGCAGTATTTT. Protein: CASRPIAGDPDTQYF.

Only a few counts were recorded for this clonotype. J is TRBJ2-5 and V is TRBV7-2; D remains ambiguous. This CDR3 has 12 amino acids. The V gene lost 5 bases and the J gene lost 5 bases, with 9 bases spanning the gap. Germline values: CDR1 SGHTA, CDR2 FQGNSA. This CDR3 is CASSPFSETQYF. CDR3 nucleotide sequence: TGTGCCAGCAGCCCCTTCAGTGAGACCCAGTACTTC.

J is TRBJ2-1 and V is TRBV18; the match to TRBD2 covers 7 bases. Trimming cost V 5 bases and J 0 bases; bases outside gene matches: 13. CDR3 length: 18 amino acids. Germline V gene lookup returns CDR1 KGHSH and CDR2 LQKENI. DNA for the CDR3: TGTGCCAGCTCAATGGGACTACTCGGGTCGAGCTCCTACAATGAGCAGTTCTTC. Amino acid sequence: CASSMGLLGSSSYNEQFF. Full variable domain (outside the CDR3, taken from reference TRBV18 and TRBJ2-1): NAGVMQNPRHLVRRRGQEARLRCSPMKGHSHVYWYRQLPEEGLKFMVYLQKENIIDESGMPKERFSAEFPKEGPSILRIQQVVRGDSAAYFCASSMGLLGSSSYNEQFFGPGTRLTVL.

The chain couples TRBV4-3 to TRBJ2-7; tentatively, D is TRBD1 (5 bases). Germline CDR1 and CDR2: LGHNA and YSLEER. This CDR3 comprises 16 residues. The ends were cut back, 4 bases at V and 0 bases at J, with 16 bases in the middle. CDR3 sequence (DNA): TGCGCCAGCAGCCTCCAGCCGACAGCGAGCTCCTACGAGCAGTACTTC. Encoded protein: CASSLQPTASSYEQYF.

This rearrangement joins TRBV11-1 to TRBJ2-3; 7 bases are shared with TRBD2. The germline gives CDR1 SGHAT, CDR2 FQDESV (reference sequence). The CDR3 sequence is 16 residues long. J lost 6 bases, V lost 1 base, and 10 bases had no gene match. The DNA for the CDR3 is TGTGCCAGCAGCTTAGTTGGCGCGGGAGTAGGGGATACGCAGTATTTT. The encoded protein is CASSLVGAGVGDTQYF.

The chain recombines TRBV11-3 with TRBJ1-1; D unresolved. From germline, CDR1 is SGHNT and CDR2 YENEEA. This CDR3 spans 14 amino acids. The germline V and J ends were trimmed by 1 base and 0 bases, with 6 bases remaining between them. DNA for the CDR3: TGTGCCAGCAGCTTAGTCTCCATGAACACTGAAGCTTTCTTT. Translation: CASSLVSMNTEAFF.

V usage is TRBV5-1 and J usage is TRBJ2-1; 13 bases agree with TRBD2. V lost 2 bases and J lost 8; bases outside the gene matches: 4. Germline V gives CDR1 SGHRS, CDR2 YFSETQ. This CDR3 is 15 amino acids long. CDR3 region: CASSFGLAGVHEQFF. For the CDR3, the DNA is TGCGCCAGCAGCTTTGGACTAGCGGGGGTTCATGAGCAGTTCTTC.

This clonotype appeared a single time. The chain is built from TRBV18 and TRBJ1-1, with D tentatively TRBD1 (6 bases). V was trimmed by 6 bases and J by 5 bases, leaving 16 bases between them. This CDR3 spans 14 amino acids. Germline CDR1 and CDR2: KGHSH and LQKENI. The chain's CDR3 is CASSPRGAGTEAFF. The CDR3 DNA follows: TGTGCCAGCTCCCCCCGGGGGGCGGGGACTGAAGCTTTCTTT.

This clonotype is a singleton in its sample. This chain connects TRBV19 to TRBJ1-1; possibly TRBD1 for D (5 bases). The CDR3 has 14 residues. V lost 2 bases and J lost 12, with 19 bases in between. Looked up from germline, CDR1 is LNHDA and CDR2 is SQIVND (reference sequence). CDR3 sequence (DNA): TGTGCCAGTAGTATATCTGGGTCCGGGACCGGACCTTTCTTT. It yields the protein CASSISGSGTGPFF.

The DNA of the CDR3 is TGTGCCAGCAGCCAGGTGACCGGATCACCCCTCCACTTT. Translating gives CASSQVTGSPLHF. The V gene is TRBV14, the J gene TRBJ1-6; D gene ambiguous. Per germline, CDR1 SGHDN and CDR2 FVKESK. CDR3 length equals 13 residues. The V and J ends lost 3 bases and 10 bases respectively, with 10 bases between them.

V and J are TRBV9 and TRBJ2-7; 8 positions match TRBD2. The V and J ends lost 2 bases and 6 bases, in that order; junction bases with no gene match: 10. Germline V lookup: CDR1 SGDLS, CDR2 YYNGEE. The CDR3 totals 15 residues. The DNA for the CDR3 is TGTGCCAGCAGCGTTAGCGGGACGTTGAAGGGCGAGCAGTACTTC. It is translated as CASSVSGTLKGEQYF.

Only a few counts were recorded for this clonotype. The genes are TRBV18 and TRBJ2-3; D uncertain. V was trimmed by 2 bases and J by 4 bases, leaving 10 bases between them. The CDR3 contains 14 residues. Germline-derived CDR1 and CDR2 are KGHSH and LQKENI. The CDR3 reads CASSPYGVADTQYF. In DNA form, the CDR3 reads TGTGCCAGCTCACCATATGGGGTCGCAGATACGCAGTATTTT.

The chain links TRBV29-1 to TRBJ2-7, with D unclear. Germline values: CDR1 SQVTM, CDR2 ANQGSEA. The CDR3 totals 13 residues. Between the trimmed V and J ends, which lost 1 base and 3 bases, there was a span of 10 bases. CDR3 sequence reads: CSVEGTPNYEQYF. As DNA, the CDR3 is TGCAGCGTTGAAGGGACGCCAAACTACGAGCAGTACTTC.

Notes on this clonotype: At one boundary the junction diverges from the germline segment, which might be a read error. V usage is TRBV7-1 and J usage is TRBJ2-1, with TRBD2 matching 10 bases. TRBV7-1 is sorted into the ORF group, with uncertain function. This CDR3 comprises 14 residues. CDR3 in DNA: TGTGCCAGCAGTTCAGAGCGGGGGGGCCGGTTTCTGTTCTTC. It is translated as CASSSERGGRFLFF.

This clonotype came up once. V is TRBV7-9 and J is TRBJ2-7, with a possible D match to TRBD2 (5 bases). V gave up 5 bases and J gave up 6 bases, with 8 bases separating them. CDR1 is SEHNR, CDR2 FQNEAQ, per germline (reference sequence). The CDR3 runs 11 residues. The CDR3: CASSSGPEQYF. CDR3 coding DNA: TGTGCCAGCAGCAGCGGCCCCGAGCAGTACTTC.

The CDR3 region is CASSLGQTNYGYTF. CDR3 DNA: TGTGCCAGCAGCTTAGGACAGACTAACTATGGCTACACCTTC. The chain recombines TRBV11-2 with TRBJ1-2; possible D gene TRBD1, 5 bases. This CDR3 region has 14 residues. V dropped 1 base and J dropped 0 bases, with 6 bases sitting between them. Germline V lookup: CDR1 SGHAT, CDR2 FQNNGV.

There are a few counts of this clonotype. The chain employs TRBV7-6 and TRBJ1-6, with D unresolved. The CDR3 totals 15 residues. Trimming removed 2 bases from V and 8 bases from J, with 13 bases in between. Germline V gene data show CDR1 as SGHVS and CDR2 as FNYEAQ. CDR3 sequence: CASSLTGLGDSPLHF. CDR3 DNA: TGTGCCAGCAGCTTAACCGGGCTCGGAGATTCACCCCTCCACTTT.

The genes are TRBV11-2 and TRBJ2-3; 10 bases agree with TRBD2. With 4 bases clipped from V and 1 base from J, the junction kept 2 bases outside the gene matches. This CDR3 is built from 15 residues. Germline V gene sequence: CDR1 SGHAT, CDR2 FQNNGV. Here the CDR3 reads CASSSGLAGTDTQYF. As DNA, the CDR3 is TGTGCCAGCAGCTCCGGACTAGCGGGCACAGATACGCAGTATTTT.

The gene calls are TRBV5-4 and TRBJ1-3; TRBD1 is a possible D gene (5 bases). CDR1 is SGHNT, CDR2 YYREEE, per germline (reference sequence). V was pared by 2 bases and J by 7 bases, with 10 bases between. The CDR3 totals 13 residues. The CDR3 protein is CASSFREVNTIYF. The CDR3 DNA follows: TGTGCCAGCAGCTTCAGGGAGGTTAACACCATATATTTT.

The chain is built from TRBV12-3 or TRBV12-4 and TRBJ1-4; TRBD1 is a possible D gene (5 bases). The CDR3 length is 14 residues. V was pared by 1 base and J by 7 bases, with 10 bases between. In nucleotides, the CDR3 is TGTGCCAGCAGTTTAGGGGGACGTCCTGAAAAACTGTTTTTT. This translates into CASSLGGRPEKLFF.

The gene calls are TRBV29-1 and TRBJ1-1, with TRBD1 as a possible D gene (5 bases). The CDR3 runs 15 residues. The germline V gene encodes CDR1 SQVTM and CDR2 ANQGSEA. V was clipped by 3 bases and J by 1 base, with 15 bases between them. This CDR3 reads CSVETAGMGNTEAFF. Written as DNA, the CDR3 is TGCAGCGTTGAGACAGCGGGAATGGGGAACACTGAAGCTTTCTTT.

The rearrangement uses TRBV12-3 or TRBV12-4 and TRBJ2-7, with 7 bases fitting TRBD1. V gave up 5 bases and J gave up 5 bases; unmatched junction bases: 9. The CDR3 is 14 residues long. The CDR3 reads CASSPLGQVNEQYF. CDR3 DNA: TGTGCCAGCAGTCCTCTCGGACAGGTGAACGAGCAGTACTTC.

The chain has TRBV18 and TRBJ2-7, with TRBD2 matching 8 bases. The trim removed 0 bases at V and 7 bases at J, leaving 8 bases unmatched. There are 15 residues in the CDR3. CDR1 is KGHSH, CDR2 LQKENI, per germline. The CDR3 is CASSPPSGGAQEQYF. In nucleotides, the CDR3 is TGTGCCAGCTCACCACCGTCGGGGGGGGCGCAGGAGCAGTACTTC.

The CDR3 loop is CASSLVRTGPPIQFF. The CDR3 bases are TGCGCCAGCAGCTTGGTGCGGACAGGGCCTCCGATACAGTTCTTC. The chain joins TRBV5-1 to TRBJ2-1, with 8 bases matching TRBD1. Germline CDR1 reads SGHRS; CDR2 reads YFSETQ. The CDR3 runs 15 residues. J lost 13 bases, V lost 0 bases, and 12 bases had no gene match. Combining the CDR3 with reference TRBV5-1 and TRBJ2-1 gives the whole variable domain KAGVTQTPRYLIKTRGQQVTLSCSPISGHRSVSWYQQTPGQGLQFLFEYFSETQRNKGNFPGRFSGRQFSNSRSEMNVSTLELGDSALYLCASSLVRTGPPIQFFGPGTRLTVL.

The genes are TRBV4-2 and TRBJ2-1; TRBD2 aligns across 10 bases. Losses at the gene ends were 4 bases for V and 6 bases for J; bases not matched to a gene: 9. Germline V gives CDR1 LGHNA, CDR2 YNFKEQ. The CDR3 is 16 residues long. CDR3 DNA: TGTGCCAGCAGCCTTGGGCTAGCGGGGGTACTCAATGAGCAGTTCTTC. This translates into CASSLGLAGVLNEQFF.

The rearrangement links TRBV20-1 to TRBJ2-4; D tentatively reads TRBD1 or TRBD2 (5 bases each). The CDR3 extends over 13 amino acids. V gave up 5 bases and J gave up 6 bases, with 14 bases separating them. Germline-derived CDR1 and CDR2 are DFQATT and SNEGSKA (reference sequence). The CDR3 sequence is CSAGRGERNIQYF. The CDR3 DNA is TGCAGTGCTGGCCGGGGCGAGAGAAACATTCAGTACTTC.

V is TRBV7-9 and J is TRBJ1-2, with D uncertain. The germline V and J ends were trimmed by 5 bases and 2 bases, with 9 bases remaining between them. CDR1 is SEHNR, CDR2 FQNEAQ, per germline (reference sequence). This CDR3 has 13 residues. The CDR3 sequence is CASSQDGNYGYTF. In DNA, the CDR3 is TGTGCCAGCAGCCAAGACGGAAACTATGGCTACACCTTC.